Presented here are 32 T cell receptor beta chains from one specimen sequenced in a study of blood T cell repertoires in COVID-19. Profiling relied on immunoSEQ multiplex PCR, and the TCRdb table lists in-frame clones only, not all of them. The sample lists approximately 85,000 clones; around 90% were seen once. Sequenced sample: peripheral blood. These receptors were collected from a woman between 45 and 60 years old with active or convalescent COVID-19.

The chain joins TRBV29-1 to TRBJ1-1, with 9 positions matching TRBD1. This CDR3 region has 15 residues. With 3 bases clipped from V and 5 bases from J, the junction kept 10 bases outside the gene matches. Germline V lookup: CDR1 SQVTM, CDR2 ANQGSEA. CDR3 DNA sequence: TGCAGCGTTGATCTGGGGACAGGGAGGAATACTGAAGCTTTCTTT. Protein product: CSVDLGTGRNTEAFF.

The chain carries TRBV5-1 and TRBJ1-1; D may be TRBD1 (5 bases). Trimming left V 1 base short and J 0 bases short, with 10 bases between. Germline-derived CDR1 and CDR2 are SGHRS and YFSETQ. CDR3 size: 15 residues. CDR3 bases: TGCGCCAGCAGCTTGACAGGAGCCTTGAACACTGAAGCTTTCTTT. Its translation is CASSLTGALNTEAFF.

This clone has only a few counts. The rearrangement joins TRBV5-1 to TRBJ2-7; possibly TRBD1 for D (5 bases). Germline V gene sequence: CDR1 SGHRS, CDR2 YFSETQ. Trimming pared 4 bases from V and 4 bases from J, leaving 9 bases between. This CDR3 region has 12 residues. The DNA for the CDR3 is TGCGCCAGCAGCCCTCCAGGGTACGAGCAGTACTTC. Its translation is CASSPPGYEQYF. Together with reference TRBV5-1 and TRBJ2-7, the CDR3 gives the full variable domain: KAGVTQTPRYLIKTRGQQVTLSCSPISGHRSVSWYQQTPGQGLQFLFEYFSETQRNKGNFPGRFSGRQFSNSRSEMNVSTLELGDSALYLCASSPPGYEQYFGPGTRLTVT.

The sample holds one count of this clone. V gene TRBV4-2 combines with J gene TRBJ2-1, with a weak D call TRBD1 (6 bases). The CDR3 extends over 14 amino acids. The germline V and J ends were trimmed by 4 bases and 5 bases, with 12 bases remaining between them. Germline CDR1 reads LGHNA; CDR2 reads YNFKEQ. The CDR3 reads CASSRQDLNNEQFF. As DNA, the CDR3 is TGTGCCAGCAGCCGACAGGATTTAAACAATGAGCAGTTCTTC.

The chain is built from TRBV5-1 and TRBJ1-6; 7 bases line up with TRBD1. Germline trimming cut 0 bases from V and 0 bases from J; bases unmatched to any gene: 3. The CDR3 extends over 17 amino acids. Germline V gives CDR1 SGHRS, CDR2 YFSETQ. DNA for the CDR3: TGCGCCAGCAGCTTGGACAGGGGAAGCTCCTATAATTCACCCCTCCACTTT. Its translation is CASSLDRGSSYNSPLHF. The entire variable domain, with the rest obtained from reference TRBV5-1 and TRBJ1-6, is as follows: KAGVTQTPRYLIKTRGQQVTLSCSPISGHRSVSWYQQTPGQGLQFLFEYFSETQRNKGNFPGRFSGRQFSNSRSEMNVSTLELGDSALYLCASSLDRGSSYNSPLHFGNGTRLTVT.

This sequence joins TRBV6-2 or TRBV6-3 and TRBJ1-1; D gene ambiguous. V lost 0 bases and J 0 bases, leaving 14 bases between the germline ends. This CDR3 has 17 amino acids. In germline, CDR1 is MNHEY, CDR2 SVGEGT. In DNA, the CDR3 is TGTGCCAGCAGTTACTCGTTCTTGGACTCCTTGAACACTGAAGCTTTCTTT. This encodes CASSYSFLDSLNTEAFF.

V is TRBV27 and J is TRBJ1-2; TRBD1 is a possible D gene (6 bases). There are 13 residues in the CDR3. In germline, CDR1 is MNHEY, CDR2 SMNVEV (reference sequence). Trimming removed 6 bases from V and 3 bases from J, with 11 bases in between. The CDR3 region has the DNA TGTGCCAGCAGCCTACAGGGTCACTATGGCTACACCTTC. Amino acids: CASSLQGHYGYTF.

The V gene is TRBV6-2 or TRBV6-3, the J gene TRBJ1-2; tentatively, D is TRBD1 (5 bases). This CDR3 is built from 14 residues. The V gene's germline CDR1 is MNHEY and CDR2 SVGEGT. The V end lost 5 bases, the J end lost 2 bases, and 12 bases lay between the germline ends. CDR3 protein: CASSGDSWNYGYTF. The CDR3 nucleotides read TGTGCCAGCAGTGGGGACTCCTGGAACTATGGCTACACCTTC.

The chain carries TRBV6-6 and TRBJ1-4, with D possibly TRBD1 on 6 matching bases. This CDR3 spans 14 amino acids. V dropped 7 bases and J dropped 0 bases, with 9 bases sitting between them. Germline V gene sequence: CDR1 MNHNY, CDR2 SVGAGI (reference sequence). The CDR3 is CASTEGATNEKLFF. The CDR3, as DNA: TGTGCCAGCACCGAGGGGGCAACTAATGAAAAACTGTTTTTT.

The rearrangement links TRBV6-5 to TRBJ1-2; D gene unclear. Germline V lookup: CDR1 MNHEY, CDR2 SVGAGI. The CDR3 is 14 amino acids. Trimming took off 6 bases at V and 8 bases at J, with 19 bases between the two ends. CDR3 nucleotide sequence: TGTGCCAGCAGCCCGACCACGGTGGGCAGGGGCTACACCTTC. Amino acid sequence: CASSPTTVGRGYTF.

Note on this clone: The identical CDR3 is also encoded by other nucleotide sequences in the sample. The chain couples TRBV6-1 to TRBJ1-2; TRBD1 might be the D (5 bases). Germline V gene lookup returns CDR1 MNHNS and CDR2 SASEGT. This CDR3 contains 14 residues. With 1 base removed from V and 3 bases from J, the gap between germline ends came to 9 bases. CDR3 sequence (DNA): TGTGCCAGCAGTGAAGTGGGGGGTGACTATGGCTACACCTTC. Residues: CASSEVGGDYGYTF.

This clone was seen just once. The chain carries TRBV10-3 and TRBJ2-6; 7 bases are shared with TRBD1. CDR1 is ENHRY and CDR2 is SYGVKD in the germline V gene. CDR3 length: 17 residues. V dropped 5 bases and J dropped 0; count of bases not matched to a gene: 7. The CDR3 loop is CAISRKGGSSGANVLTF. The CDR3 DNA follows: TGTGCCATCAGTCGGAAAGGGGGCAGCTCTGGGGCCAACGTCCTGACTTTC.

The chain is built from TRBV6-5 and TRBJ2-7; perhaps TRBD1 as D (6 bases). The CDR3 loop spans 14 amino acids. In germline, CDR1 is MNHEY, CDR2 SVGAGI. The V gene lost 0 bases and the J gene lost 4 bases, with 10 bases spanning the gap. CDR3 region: CASSYSNRDYEQYF. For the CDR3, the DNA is TGTGCCAGCAGTTACTCGAACAGGGATTACGAGCAGTACTTC.

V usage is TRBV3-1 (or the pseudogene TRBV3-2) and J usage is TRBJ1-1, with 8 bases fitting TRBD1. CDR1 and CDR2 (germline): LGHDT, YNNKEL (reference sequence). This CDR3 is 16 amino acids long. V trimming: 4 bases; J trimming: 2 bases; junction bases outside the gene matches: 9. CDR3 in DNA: TGTGCCAGCAGCCTTTTTCCCGGGACAGGTAACACTGAAGCTTTCTTT. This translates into CASSLFPGTGNTEAFF.

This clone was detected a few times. CDR3 sequence: CASSVSQSPLHF. The CDR3 nucleotides are TGTGCCAGCAGTGTTTCGCAGTCACCCCTCCACTTT. The chain uses TRBV2 and TRBJ1-6, with unresolved D. V lost 4 bases and J lost 10, with 8 bases in between. Germline V gene lookup returns CDR1 SNHLY and CDR2 FYNNEI. This CDR3 comprises 12 residues.

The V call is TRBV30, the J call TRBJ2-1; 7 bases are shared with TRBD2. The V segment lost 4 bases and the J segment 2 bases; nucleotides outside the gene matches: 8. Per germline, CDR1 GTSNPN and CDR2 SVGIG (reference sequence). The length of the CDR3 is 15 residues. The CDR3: CAWNSGGGAYNEQFF. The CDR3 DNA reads TGTGCCTGGAACAGCGGTGGGGGGGCCTACAATGAGCAGTTCTTC. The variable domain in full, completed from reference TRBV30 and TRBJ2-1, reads SQTIHQWPATLVQPVGSPLSLECTVEGTSNPNLYWYRQAAGRGLQLLFYSVGIGQISSEVPQNLSASRPQDRQFILSSKKLLLSDSGFYLCAWNSGGGAYNEQFFGPGTRLTVL.

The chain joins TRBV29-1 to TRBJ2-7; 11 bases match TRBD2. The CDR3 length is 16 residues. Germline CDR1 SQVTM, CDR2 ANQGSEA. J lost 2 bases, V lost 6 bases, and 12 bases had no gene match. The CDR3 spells CSVQAATSGGTYEQYF. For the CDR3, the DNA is TGCAGCGTCCAAGCGGCCACTAGCGGGGGAACCTACGAGCAGTACTTC.

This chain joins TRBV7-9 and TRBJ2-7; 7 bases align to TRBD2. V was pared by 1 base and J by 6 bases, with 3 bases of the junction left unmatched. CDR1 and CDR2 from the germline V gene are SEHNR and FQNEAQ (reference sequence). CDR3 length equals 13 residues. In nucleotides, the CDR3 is TGTGCCAGCAGCTTAGGAACGGGGGGCGAGCAGTACTTC. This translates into CASSLGTGGEQYF.

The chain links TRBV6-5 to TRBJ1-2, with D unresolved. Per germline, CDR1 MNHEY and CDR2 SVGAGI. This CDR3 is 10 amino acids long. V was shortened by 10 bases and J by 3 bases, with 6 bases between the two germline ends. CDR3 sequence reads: CAIRDYGYTF. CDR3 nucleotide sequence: TGTGCCATACGGGACTATGGCTACACCTTC.

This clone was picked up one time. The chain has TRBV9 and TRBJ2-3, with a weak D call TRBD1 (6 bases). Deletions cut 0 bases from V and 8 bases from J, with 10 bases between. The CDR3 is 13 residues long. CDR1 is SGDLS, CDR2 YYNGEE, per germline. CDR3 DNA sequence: TGTGCCAGCAGCGTAGCCAGAGGGGGTACGCAGTATTTT. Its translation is CASSVARGGTQYF.

CDR3 coding DNA: TGCAGCGTTAAGGACAGGGTGAACACTGAAGCTTTCTTT. Amino acids: CSVKDRVNTEAFF. V and J are TRBV29-1 and TRBJ1-1; 8 nucleotides match TRBD1. CDR3 length: 13 residues. The V gene's germline CDR1 is SQVTM and CDR2 ANQGSEA. V was pared by 5 bases and J by 0 bases, with 2 bases of the junction left unmatched.

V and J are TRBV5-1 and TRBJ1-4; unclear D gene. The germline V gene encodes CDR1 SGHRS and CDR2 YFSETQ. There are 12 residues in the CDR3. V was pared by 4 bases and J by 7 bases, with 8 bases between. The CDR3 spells CASSRPGEKLFF. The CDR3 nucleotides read TGCGCCAGCAGCCGGCCAGGTGAAAAACTGTTTTTT.

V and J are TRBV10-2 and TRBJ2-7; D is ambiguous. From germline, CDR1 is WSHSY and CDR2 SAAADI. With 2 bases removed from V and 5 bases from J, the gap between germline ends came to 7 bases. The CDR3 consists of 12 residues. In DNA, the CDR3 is TGCGCCAGCAGTGAGGGCGGTGACGAGCAGTACTTC. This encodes CASSEGGDEQYF.

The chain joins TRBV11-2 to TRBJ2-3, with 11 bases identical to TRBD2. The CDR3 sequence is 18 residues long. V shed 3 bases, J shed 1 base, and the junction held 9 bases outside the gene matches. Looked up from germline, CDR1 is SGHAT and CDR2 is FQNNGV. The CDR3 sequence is CASSFRLAGGGGTDTQYF. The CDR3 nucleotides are TGTGCCAGCAGCTTTAGGCTAGCGGGGGGCGGGGGCACAGATACGCAGTATTTT.

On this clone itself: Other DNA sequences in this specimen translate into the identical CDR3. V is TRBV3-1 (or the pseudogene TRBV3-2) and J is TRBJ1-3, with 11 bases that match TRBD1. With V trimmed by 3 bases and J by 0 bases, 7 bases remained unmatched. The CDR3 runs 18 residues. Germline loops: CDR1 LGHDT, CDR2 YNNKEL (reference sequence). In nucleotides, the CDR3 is TGTGCCAGCAGCCATGACAGGACAGGGGGCCTCTCTGGAAACACCATATATTTT. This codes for CASSHDRTGGLSGNTIYF.

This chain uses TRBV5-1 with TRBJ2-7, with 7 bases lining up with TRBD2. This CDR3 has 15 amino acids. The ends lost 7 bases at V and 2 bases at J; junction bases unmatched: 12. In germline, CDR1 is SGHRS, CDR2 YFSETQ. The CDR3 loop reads CASSGTGGRPYEQYF. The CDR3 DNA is TGCGCCAGCTCTGGTACGGGAGGACGTCCCTACGAGCAGTACTTC.

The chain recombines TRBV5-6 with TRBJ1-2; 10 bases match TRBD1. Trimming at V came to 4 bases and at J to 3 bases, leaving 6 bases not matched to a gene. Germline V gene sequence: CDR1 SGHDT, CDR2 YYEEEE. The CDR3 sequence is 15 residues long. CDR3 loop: CASSLGQGEDYGYTF. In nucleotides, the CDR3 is TGTGCCAGCAGCCTCGGACAGGGGGAGGACTATGGCTACACCTTC.

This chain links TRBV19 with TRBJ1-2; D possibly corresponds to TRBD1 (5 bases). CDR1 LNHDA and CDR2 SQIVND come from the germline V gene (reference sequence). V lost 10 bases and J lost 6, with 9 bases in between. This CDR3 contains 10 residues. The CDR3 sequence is CATSGNGYTF. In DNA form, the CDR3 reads TGTGCCACTTCAGGGAATGGCTACACCTTC.

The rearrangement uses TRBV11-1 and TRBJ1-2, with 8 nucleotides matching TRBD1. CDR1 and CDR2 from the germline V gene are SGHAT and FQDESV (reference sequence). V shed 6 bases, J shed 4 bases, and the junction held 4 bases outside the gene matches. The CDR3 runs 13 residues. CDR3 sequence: CASRNDRGYGYTF. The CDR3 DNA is TGTGCCAGCAGGAACGACAGGGGCTATGGCTACACCTTC.

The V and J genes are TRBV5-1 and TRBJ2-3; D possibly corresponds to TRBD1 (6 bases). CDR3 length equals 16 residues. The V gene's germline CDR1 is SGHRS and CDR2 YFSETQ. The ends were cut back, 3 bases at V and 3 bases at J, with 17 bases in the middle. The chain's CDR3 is CASSSAPRRGTDTQYF. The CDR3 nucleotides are TGCGCCAGCAGCTCCGCACCCCGCAGGGGTACAGATACGCAGTATTTT. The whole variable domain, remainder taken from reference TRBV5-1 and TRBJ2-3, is KAGVTQTPRYLIKTRGQQVTLSCSPISGHRSVSWYQQTPGQGLQFLFEYFSETQRNKGNFPGRFSGRQFSNSRSEMNVSTLELGDSALYLCASSSAPRRGTDTQYFGPGTRLTVL.

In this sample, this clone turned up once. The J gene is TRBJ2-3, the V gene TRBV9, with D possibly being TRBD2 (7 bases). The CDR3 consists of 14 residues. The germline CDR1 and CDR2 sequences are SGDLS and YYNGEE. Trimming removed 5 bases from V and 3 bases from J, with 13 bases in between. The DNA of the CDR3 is TGTGCCAGCAGGGCCGGGGGGCAGACAGATACGCAGTATTTT. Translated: CASRAGGQTDTQYF. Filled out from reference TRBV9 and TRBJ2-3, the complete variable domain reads DSGVTQTPKHLITATGQRVTLRCSPRSGDLSVYWYQQSLDQGLQFLIQYYNGEERAKGNILERFSAQQFPDLHSELNLSSLELGDSALYFCASRAGGQTDTQYFGPGTRLTVL.

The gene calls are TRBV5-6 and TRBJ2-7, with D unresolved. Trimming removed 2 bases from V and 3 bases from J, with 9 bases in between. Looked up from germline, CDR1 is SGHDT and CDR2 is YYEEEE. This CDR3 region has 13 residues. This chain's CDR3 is CASSLGGYYEQYF. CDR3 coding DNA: TGTGCCAGCAGCTTAGGCGGATACTACGAGCAGTACTTC.